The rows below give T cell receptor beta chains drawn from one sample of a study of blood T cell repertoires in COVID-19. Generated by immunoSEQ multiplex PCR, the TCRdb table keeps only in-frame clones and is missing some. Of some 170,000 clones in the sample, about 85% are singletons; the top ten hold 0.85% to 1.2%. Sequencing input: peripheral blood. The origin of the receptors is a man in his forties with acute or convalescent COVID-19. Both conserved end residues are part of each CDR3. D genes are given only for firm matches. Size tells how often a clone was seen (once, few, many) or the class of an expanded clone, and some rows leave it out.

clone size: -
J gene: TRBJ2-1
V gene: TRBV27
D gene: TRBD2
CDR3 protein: CASSVGSGGYNEQFF
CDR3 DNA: TGTGCCAGCAGTGTCGGAAGCGGGGGTTACAATGAGCAGTTCTTC

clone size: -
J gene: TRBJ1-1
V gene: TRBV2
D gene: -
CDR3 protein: CASSAQQNTEAFF
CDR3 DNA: TGTGCCAGCAGTGCGCAACAGAACACTGAAGCTTTCTTT

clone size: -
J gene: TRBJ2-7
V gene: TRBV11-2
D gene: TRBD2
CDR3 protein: CASSTTSGRNYEQYF
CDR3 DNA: TGTGCCAGCAGCACCACTAGCGGGAGGAACTACGAGCAGTACTTC

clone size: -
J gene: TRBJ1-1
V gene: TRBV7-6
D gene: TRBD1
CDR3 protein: CASSSSRGQGTEAFF
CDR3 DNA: TGTGCCAGCAGCTCATCAAGAGGACAGGGCACTGAAGCTTTCTTT

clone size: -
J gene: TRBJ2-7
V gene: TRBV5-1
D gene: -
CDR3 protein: CASSLEGHPSYEQYF
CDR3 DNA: TGCGCCAGCAGCTTGGAGGGGCACCCCTCCTACGAGCAGTACTTC

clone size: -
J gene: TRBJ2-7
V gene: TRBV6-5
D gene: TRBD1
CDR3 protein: CASSRAGTAYEQYF
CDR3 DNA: TGTGCCAGCAGCCGAGCCGGGACAGCCTACGAGCAGTACTTC

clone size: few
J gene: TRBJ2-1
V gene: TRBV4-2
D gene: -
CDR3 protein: CASSAGPDPYNEQFF
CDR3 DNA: TGTGCCAGCAGCGCGGGTCCAGATCCCTACAATGAGCAGTTCTTC

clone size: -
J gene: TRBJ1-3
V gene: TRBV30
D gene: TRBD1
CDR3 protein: CAWSAGGYSGNTIYF
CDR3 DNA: TGTGCCTGGAGCGCAGGGGGTTACTCTGGAAACACCATATATTTT

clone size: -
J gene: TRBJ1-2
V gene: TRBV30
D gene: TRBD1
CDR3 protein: CAWSVQTGVGYTF
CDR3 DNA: TGTGCCTGGAGTGTTCAGACAGGGGTAGGCTACACCTTC

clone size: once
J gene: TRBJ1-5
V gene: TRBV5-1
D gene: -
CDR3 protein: CASSLTAAPGQPQHF
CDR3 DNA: TGCGCCAGCAGCTTGACAGCGGCCCCAGGACAGCCCCAGCATTTT

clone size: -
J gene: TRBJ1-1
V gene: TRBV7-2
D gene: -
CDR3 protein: CASSLVVGQVAFF
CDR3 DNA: TGTGCCAGCAGCTTAGTGGTGGGGCAGGTAGCTTTCTTT

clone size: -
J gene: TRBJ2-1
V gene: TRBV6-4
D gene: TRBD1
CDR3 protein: CASSRTGSSYNEQFF
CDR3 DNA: TGTGCCAGCAGTAGGACAGGGAGCTCCTACAATGAGCAGTTCTTC

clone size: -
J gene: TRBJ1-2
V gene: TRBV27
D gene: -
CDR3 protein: CASSRVSSNYGYTF
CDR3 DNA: TGTGCCAGCAGCCGGGTATCCTCTAACTATGGCTACACCTTC

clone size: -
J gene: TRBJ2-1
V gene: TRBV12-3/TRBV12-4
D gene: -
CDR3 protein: CASSPGNEQFF
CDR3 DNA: TGTGCCAGCAGTCCCGGGAATGAGCAGTTCTTC